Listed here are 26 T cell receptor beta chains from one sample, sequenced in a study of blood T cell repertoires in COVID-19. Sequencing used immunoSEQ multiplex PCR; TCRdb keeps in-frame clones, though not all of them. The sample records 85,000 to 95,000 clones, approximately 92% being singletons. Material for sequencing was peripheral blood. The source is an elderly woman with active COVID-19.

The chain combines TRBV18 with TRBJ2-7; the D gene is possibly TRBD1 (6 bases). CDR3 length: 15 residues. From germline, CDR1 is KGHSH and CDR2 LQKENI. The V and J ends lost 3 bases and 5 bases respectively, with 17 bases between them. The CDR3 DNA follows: TGTGCCAGCTCACCCGGGCAGGGGATTGCCAACGAGCAGTACTTC. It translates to CASSPGQGIANEQYF.

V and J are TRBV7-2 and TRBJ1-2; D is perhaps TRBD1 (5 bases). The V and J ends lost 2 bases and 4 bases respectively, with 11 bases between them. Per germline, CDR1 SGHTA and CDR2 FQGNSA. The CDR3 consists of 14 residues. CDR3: CASSLHQGSYGYTF. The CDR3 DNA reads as TGTGCCAGCAGCTTACACCAGGGAAGCTATGGCTACACCTTC.

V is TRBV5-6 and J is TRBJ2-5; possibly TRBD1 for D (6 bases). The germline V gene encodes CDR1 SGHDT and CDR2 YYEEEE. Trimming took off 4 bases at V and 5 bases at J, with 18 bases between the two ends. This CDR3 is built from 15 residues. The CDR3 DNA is TGTGCCAGCAGCAATGGATACAGGGCGCGCGAGACCCAGTACTTC. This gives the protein CASSNGYRARETQYF.

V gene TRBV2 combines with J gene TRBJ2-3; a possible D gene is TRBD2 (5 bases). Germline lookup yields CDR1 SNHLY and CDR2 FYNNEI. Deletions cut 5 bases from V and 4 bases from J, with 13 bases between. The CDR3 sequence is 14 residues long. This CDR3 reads CASSFRSGADTQYF. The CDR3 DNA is TGTGCCAGCAGTTTCCGAAGCGGCGCAGATACGCAGTATTTT.

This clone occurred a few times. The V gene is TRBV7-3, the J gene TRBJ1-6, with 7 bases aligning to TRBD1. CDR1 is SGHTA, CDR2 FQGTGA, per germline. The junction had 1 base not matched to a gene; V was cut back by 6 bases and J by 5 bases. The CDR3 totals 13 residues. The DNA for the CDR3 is TGTGCCAGCAGGGACAGGAATAATTCACCCCTCCACTTT. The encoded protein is CASRDRNNSPLHF.

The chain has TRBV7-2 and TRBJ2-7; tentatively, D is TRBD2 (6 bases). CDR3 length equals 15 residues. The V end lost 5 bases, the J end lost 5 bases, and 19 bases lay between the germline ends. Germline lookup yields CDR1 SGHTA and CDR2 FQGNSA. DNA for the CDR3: TGTGCCAGCAGCCCACAACGGGGGAGCGTCCACGAGCAGTACTTC. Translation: CASSPQRGSVHEQYF.

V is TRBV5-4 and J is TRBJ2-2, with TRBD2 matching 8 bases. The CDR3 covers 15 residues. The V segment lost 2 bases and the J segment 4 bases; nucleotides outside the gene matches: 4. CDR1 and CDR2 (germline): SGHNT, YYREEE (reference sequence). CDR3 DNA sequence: TGTGCCAGCAGCTTTAGCGGGGTTCGCACCGGGGAGCTGTTTTTT. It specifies CASSFSGVRTGELFF.

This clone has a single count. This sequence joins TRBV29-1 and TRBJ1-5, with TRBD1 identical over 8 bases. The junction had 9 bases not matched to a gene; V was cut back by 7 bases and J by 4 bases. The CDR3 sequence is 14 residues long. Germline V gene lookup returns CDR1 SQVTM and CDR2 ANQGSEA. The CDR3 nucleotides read TGCAGCGCGACCGGGACAGGAGTGAATCAGCCCCAGCATTTT. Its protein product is CSATGTGVNQPQHF.

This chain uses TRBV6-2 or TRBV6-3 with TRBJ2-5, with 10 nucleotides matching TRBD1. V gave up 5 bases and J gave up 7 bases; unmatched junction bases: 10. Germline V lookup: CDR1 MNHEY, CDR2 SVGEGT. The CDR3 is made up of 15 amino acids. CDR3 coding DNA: TGTGCCAGCAGTCAATACCGGGACAGGGGTTCGACCCAGTACTTC. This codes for CASSQYRDRGSTQYF.

CDR3 coding DNA: TGTGCCAGCAGCGAGGCGAGGATAACAGAGACCCAGTACTTC. It specifies CASSEARITETQYF. V and J are TRBV5-4 and TRBJ2-5, with unresolved D. The ends were cut back, 4 bases at V and 4 bases at J, with 14 bases in the middle. This CDR3 has 14 amino acids. Germline values: CDR1 SGHNT, CDR2 YYREEE (reference sequence).

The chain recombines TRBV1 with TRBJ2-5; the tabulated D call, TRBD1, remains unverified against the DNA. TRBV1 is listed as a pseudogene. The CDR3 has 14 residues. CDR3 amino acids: CTSSQVTGQETQYF. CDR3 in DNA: TGCACCAGCAGCCAGGTGACAGGACAAGAGACCCAGTACTTC.

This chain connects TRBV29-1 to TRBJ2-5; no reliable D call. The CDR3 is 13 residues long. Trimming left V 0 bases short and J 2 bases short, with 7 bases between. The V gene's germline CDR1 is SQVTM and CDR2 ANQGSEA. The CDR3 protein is CSVEDTLQETQYF. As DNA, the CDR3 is TGCAGCGTTGAAGACACTCTACAAGAGACCCAGTACTTC.

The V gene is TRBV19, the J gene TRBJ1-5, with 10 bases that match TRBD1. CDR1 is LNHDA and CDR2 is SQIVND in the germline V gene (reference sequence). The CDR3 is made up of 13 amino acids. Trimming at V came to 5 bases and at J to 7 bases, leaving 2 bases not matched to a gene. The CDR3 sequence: CASSPGQGQPQHF. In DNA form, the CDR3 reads TGTGCCAGTAGTCCGGGACAGGGGCAGCCCCAGCATTTT. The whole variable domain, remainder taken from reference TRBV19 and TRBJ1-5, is DGGITQSPKYLFRKEGQNVTLSCEQNLNHDAMYWYRQDPGQGLRLIYYSQIVNDFQKGDIAEGYSVSREKKESFPLTVTSAQKNPTAFYLCASSPGQGQPQHFGDGTRLSIL.

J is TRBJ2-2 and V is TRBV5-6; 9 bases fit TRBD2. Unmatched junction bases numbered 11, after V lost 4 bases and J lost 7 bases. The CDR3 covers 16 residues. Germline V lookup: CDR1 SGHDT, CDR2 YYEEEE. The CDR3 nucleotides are TGTGCCAGCAGCCCCCGGAAACTAGCGGGCCACGGGGAGCTGTTTTTT. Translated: CASSPRKLAGHGELFF.

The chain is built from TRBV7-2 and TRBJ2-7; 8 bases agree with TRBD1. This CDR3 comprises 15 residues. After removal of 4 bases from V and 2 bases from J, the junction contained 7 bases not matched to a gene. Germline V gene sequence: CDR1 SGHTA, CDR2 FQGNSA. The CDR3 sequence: CASSSRSGQAYEQYF. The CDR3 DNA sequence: TGTGCCAGCAGCTCAAGATCGGGACAGGCCTACGAGCAGTACTTC. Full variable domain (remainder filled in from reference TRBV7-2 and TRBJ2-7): GAGVSQSPSNKVTEKGKDVELRCDPISGHTALYWYRQSLGQGLEFLIYFQGNSAPDKSGLPSDRFSAERTGGSVSTLTIQRTQQEDSAVYLCASSSRSGQAYEQYFGPGTRLTVT.

CDR3 DNA sequence: TGCAGTGCTAGTCCTAGCGGGAGCAATGAGCAGTTCTTC. It yields the protein CSASPSGSNEQFF. The chain links TRBV20-1 to TRBJ2-1, with 10 nucleotides matching TRBD2. Unmatched junction bases numbered 2, after V lost 3 bases and J lost 6 bases. The CDR3 length is 13 residues. CDR1 is DFQATT, CDR2 SNEGSKA, per germline (reference sequence).

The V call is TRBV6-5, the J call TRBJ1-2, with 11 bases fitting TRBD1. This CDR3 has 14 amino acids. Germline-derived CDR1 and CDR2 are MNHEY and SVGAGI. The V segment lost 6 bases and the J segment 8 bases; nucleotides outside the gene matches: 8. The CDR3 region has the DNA TGTGCCAGCAGAGGACAGGGGGCATTCTTCGGCTACACCTTC. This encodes CASRGQGAFFGYTF.

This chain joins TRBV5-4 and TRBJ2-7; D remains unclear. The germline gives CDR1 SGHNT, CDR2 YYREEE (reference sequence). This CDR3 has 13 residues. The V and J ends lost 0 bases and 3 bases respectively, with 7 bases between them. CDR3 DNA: TGTGCCAGCAGCTTGGGTCGGGTCTACGAGCAGTACTTC. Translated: CASSLGRVYEQYF.

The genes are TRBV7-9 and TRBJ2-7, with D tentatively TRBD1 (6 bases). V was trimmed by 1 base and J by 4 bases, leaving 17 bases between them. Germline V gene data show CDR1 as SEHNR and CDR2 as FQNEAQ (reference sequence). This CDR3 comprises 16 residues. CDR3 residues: CASSLDRQGSEYEQYF. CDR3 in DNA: TGTGCCAGCAGCTTAGACCGTCAGGGGTCGGAATACGAGCAGTACTTC.

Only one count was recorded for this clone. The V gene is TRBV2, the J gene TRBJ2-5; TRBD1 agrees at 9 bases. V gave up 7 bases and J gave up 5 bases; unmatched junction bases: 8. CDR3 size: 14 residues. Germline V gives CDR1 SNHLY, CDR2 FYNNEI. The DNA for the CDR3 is TGTGCCAGCAACCAACAGGGGGCGGGGGAGACCCAGTACTTC. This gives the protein CASNQQGAGETQYF.

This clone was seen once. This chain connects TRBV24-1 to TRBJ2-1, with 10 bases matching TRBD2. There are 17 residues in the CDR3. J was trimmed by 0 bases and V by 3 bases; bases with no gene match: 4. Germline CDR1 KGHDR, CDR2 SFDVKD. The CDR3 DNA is TGTGCCACCAGTGATCTATCTAGCGGGAGCTCCTACAATGAGCAGTTCTTC. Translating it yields CATSDLSSGSSYNEQFF.

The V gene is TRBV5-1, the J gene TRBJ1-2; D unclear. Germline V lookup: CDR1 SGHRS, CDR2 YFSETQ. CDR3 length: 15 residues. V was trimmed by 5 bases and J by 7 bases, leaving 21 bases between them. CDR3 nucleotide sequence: TGCGCCAGCAGGGACTCCGCCGAAGTCGTTACTGGCTACACCTTC. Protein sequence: CASRDSAEVVTGYTF.

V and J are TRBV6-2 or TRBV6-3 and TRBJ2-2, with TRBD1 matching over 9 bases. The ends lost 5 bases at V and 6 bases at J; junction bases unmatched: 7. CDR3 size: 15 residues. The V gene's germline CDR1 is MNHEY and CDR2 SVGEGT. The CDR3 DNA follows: TGTGCCAGCAGTAATACAGGGGGCTTAGCCGGGGAGCTGTTTTTT. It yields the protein CASSNTGGLAGELFF.

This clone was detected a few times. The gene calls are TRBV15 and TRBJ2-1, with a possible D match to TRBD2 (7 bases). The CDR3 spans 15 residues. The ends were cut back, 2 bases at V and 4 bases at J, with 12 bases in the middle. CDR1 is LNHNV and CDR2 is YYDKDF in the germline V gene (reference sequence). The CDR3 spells CATSRQGRGYNEQFF. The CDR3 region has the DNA TGTGCCACCAGCAGACAGGGGAGGGGGTACAATGAGCAGTTCTTC.

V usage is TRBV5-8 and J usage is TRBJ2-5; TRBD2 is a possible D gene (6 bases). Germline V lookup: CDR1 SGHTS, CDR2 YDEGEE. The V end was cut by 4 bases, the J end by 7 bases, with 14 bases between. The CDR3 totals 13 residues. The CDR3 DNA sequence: TGTGCCAGCAGCGCGGGACCCGGGGGGACCCAGTACTTC. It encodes CASSAGPGGTQYF.

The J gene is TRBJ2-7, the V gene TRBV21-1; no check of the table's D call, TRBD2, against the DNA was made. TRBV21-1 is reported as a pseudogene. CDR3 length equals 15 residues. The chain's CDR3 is CASSKRAGPTYEQYF. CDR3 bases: TGTGCCAGCAGCAAACGGGCGGGCCCGACCTACGAGCAGTACTTC.